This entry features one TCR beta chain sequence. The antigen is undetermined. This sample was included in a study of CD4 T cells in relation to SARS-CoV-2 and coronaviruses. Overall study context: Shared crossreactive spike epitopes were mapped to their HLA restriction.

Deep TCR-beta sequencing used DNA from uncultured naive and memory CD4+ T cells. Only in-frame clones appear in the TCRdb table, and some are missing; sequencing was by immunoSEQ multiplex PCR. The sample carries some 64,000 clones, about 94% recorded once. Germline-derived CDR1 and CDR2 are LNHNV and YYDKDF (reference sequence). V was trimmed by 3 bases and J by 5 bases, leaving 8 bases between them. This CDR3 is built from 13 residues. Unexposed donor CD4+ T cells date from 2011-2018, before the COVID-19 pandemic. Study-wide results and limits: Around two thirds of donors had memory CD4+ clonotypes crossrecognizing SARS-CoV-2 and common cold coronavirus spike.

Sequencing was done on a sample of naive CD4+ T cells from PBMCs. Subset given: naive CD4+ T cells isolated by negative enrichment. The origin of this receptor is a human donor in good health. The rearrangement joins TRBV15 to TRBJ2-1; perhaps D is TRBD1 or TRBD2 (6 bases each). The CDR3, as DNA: TGTGCCACCAGCAGGGGGGGCCACAATGAGCAGTTCTTC. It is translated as CATSRGGHNEQFF.